A selection of T cell receptor beta chains follows, all from one sample in a study of T-cell reconstitution after alpha-beta-depleted transplantation in children. TCRdb reprocessed the PCR reads via MiXCR and lists one record per CDR3 protein. Of about 110,000 distinct CDR3 sequences listed, approximately 10% were seen once; the top ten hold more than 7%. The source material was PBMCs from the stem cell graft donor, sampled from the stem cell graft. The receptors shown here come from a human donor who donated a stem cell graft to a child with acute lymphoblastic leukemia. The conserved cysteine and the conserved F or W are not part of the CDR3 here.

cdr3_length: 16
j_call: TRBJ2-3
v_call: TRBV25-1
cdr3_aa: ASSVPSLLAGSADTQY

cdr3_length: 12
j_call: TRBJ2-7
v_call: TRBV9
cdr3_aa: ASSVGGLTYEQY

cdr3_length: 16
j_call: TRBJ2-7
v_call: TRBV5-3
cdr3_aa: ARSLNGIRGQRSYEQY

cdr3_length: 14
j_call: TRBJ1-5
v_call: TRBV12-3/TRBV12-4
cdr3_aa: ASSLVGAAGHQPQH

cdr3_length: 13
j_call: TRBJ2-3
v_call: TRBV20-1
cdr3_aa: SATRGTGNTDTQY

cdr3_length: 12
j_call: TRBJ1-5
v_call: TRBV12-3/TRBV12-4
cdr3_aa: ASRRDSGNQPQH

cdr3_length: 11
j_call: TRBJ1-1
v_call: TRBV7-2
cdr3_aa: ASSSDGNTEAF

cdr3_length: 10
j_call: TRBJ1-2
v_call: TRBV29-1
cdr3_aa: SVRGQGFGYT

cdr3_length: 12
j_call: TRBJ1-5
v_call: TRBV15
cdr3_aa: ATSRVTGNQPQH

cdr3_length: 11
j_call: TRBJ2-3
v_call: TRBV7-9
cdr3_aa: ASFRGSADTQY

cdr3_length: 17
j_call: TRBJ2-6
v_call: TRBV6-5
cdr3_aa: ASSYGGGDSYSGANVLT

cdr3_length: 12
j_call: TRBJ2-3
v_call: TRBV6-2/TRBV6-3
cdr3_aa: ASSYSSSTDTQY

cdr3_length: 13
j_call: TRBJ1-4
v_call: TRBV7-8
cdr3_aa: ASSSQGPPREKLF